The 10 T cell receptor beta chains below were found in one sample sequenced in a study of T cell responses to AZD1222 COVID-19 vaccine. Clones were read by immunoSEQ multiplex PCR, and TCRdb kept only the in-frame ones, dropping some. Here the sample spans around 200,000 clones, just over 90% being singletons. The sample in question was peripheral blood, obtained on day 0 of AZD1222 vaccination. The receptors shown here come from an adult in good health.

This chain's CDR3 is CASSPGGAPETQYF. The CDR3 nucleotides read TGCGCCAGCAGCCCGGGGGGGGCTCCAGAGACCCAGTACTTC. The chain carries TRBV5-1 and TRBJ2-5, with 8 bases matching TRBD2. With V trimmed by 4 bases and J by 4 bases, 6 bases remained unmatched. CDR1 is SGHRS and CDR2 is YFSETQ in the germline V gene. This CDR3 contains 14 residues.

This clone was recorded once. The V call is TRBV11-1, the J call TRBJ2-7; D unresolved. The CDR3 loop spans 13 amino acids. The V gene's germline CDR1 is SGHAT and CDR2 FQDESV (reference sequence). The V gene lost 1 base and the J gene lost 2 bases, with 6 bases spanning the gap. The CDR3 sequence is CASSLGEPYEQYF. The CDR3 nucleotides read TGTGCCAGCAGCTTAGGGGAACCCTACGAGCAGTACTTC.

The chain is built from TRBV29-1 and TRBJ1-2; D uncertain. Between the trimmed V and J ends, which lost 5 bases and 6 bases, there was a span of 13 bases. The length of the CDR3 is 12 residues. Germline CDR1 SQVTM, CDR2 ANQGSEA. CDR3 coding DNA: TGCAGCGTTTCAAGGGTCGGGGATGGCTACACCTTC. The encoded protein is CSVSRVGDGYTF.

In regard to this clone: Compared with germline, one end of the junction differs, possibly owing to a read error. V is TRBV7-6 and J is TRBJ2-5; 7 positions match TRBD1. CDR1 and CDR2 from the germline V gene are SGHVS and FNYEAQ. The CDR3 is 15 residues long. CDR3 DNA: TGTGCCAGCAGCCTAGCTCAGACAGGGCTCGAGACCCAGTACTTC. This gives the protein CASSLAQTGLETQYF. Full variable domain (remainder filled in from reference TRBV7-6 and TRBJ2-5): GAGVSQSPRYKVTKRGQDVALRCDPISGHVSLYWYRQALGQGPEFLTYFNYEAQQDKSGLPNDRFSAERPEGSISTLTIQRTEQRDSAMYRCASSLAQTGLETQYFGPGTRLLVL.

The CDR3 bases are TGTGCCAGCACCCAGATGCGACAGGGGGTTGATCAGCCCCAGCATTTT. Its translation is CASTQMRQGVDQPQHF. V is TRBV18 and J is TRBJ1-5; 9 bases are shared with TRBD1. The V gene's germline CDR1 is KGHSH and CDR2 LQKENI. V trimming: 8 bases; J trimming: 5 bases; junction bases outside the gene matches: 13. CDR3 length equals 16 residues.

V usage is TRBV6-4 and J usage is TRBJ1-2; D is perhaps TRBD1 (6 bases). The germline CDR1 and CDR2 sequences are MRHNA and SNTAGT. The ends were cut back, 4 bases at V and 6 bases at J, with 15 bases in the middle. CDR3 size: 14 residues. CDR3 nucleotide sequence: TGTGCCAGCAGTGGGGGAGGCCAGGGGCATGGCTACACCTTC. Its translation: CASSGGGQGHGYTF.

The chain has TRBV6-4 and TRBJ1-2; D uncertain. The germline gives CDR1 MRHNA, CDR2 SNTAGT. CDR3 length equals 14 residues. Trimming took 0 bases from V and 7 from J, leaving 12 bases between them. CDR3 loop: CASSDSRVLGGYTF. CDR3 coding DNA: TGTGCCAGCAGTGACTCACGGGTCCTTGGTGGCTACACCTTC.

The chain combines TRBV13 with TRBJ2-7; 11 bases align to TRBD2. The junction had 6 bases not matched to a gene; V was cut back by 8 bases and J by 3 bases. Germline assignment: CDR1 PRHDT and CDR2 FYEKMQ (reference sequence). The CDR3 length is 14 residues. CDR3 region: CASGPGLADYEQYF. CDR3 nucleotide sequence: TGTGCCAGCGGACCGGGACTAGCGGACTACGAGCAGTACTTC.

This chain joins TRBV5-4 and TRBJ1-1, with 9 positions matching TRBD1. There are 15 residues in the CDR3. Per the germline V gene, CDR1 is SGHNT and CDR2 is YYREEE (reference sequence). V lost 4 bases and J lost 4; bases outside the gene matches: 8. This CDR3 reads CASSAQQGAVTEAFF. The CDR3 DNA reads TGTGCCAGCAGCGCACAACAGGGGGCTGTCACTGAAGCTTTCTTT.

V usage is TRBV6-6 and J usage is TRBJ1-3; 12 nucleotides align to TRBD1. The V gene's germline CDR1 is MNHNY and CDR2 SVGAGI (reference sequence). This CDR3 spans 16 amino acids. V was pared by 10 bases and J by 4 bases, with 11 bases of the junction left unmatched. CDR3: CATKPGQGARGNTIYF. The DNA of the CDR3 is TGTGCCACTAAACCGGGACAGGGGGCGAGAGGAAACACCATATATTTT.